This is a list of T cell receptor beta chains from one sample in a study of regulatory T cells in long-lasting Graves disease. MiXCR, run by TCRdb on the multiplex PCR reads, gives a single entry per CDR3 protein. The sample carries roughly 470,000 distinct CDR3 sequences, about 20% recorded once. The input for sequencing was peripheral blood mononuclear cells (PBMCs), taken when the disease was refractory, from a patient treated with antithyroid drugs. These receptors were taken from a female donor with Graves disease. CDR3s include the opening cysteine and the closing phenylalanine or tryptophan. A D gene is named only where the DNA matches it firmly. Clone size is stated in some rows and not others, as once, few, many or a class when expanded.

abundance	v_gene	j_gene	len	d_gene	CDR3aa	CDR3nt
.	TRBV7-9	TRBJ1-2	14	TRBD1	CASSLARTGDGYTF	TGTGCCAGCAGCTTAGCTAGGACAGGGGATGGCTACACCTTC
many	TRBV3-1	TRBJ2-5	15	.	CASSQGIGQTPARYF	TGTGCCAGCAGCCAAGGCATCGGACAGACCCCGGCTCGGTACTTC
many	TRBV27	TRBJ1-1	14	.	CASRLDIQGAEAFF	TGTGCCAGCAGACTGGACATCCAAGGCGCTGAAGCTTTCTTT
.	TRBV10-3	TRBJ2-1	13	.	CAISPHLNNEQFF	TGTGCCATCAGTCCCCACCTTAATAATGAGCAGTTCTTC
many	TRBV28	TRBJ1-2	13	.	CASSPSDGYGYTF	TGTGCCAGCAGTCCGTCCGATGGCTATGGCTACACCTTC
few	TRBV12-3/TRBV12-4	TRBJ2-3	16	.	CASRGLQGFWADTQYF	TGTGCCAGCAGGGGATTGCAGGGTTTTTGGGCAGATACGCAGTATTTT
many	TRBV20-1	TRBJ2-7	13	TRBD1	CSTTGTGAYEQYF	TGCAGTACGACCGGGACAGGGGCCTACGAGCAGTACTTC
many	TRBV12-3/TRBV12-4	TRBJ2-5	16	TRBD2	CASSLIGGLAGETQYF	TGTGCCAGCAGTCTTATAGGGGGACTAGCGGGAGAGACCCAGTACTTC
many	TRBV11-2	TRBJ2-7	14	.	CASSLGLGLYEQYF	TGTGCCAGCAGCTTGGGGCTAGGACTCTACGAGCAGTACTTC
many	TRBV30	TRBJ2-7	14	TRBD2	CAWNRLAGGMQQYF	TGTGCCTGGAACCGACTAGCGGGGGGGATGCAGCAGTACTTC
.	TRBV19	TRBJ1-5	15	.	CASSRGLGGNQPQHF	TGTGCCAGTAGTAGAGGACTGGGCGGCAATCAGCCCCAGCATTTT
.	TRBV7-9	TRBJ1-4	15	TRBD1	CASSLTGATNEKLVF	TGTGCCAGCAGCCTGACAGGGGCAACTAATGAAAAACTGGTTTTT
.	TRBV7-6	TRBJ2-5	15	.	CASSLVFGRVGDQYF	TGTGCCAGCAGCTTAGTTTTTGGTCGGGTCGGCGACCAGTACTTC
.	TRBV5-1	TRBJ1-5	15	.	CASSQDPGAGQPQHF	TGCGCCAGCAGCCAAGATCCAGGGGCGGGTCAGCCCCAGCATTTT
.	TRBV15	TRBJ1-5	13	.	CATSRDRGQPQHF	TGTGCCACCAGCAGAGATCGGGGACAGCCCCAGCATTTT
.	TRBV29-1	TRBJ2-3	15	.	CSVKKDGTLTDTQYF	TGCAGCGTAAAAAAAGACGGGACTCTCACAGATACGCAGTATTTT
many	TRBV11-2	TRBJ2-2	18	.	CASSLGKGIGANTGELFF	TGTGCCAGCAGCTTAGGGAAGGGAATTGGAGCGAACACCGGGGAGCTGTTTTTT
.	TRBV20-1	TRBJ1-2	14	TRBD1	CSARDRDRANGYTF	TGCAGTGCCAGAGACCGGGACAGAGCTAACGGCTACACCTTC
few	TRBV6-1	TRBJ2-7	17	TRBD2	CASIDPGLASNRYEQYF	TGTGCCAGCATTGATCCGGGACTAGCTTCCAACCGGTACGAGCAGTACTTC
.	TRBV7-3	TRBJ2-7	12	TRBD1	CASSGDRVEQYF	TGTGCCAGCAGCGGCGACAGGGTCGAGCAGTACTTC
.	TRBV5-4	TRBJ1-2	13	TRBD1	CASSRDREFGYTF	TGTGCCAGCAGTCGGGACAGGGAGTTTGGCTACACCTTC
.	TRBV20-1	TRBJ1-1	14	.	CSILFATDNTEAFF	TGCAGCATCTTATTTGCTACGGATAACACTGAAGCTTTCTTT
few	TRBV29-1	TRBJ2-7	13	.	CSALLVQGGEQYF	TGCAGCGCCCTGCTCGTACAGGGCGGCGAGCAGTACTTC
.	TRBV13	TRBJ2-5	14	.	CASSLSGELETQYF	TGTGCCAGCAGCTTATCAGGGGAACTAGAGACCCAGTACTTC